The TCR beta chain under discussion was sequenced for a study of CD8+CD57+ T cells in acquired aplastic anemia. The wider study: On average, healthy donors gave 8.5 million to 13 million reads for CD4+ cells.

Regarding this clonotype: The antigen remains unidentified.

Broader study findings: A significant difference in CD8+ Simpson's diversity between patients and controls was not found.

Genomic DNA, the template, was used for profiling of the TCR beta VDJ and CDR3. TCRdb used MiXCR to reprocess the reads, holding one entry per CDR3 protein. The table has around 150,000 distinct CDR3 sequences, around 40% seen once. Germline loops: CDR1 MDHEN, CDR2 SYDVKM. Trimming cost V 6 bases and J 5 bases, with 13 bases left between them. This CDR3 has 13 residues. The TCR sequence derives from a human donor in good health. Sequenced material: sorted CD4+, CD8+, or CD8+CD57+ T cells (not recorded which) from PBMCs. V gene TRBV28 combines with J gene TRBJ2-5, with a weak D call TRBD2 (6 bases). The CDR3 DNA reads TGTGCCAGCAGGGTGGGGGGACTGGAGACCCAGTACTTC. This translates into CASRVGGLETQYF.